Below, 7 T cell receptor beta chains from the same sample are listed, as sequenced in a study of T cell responses to AZD1222 COVID-19 vaccine. Sequencing was performed with immunoSEQ multiplex PCR; in TCRdb, only in-frame clones are kept and a portion is missing. Among around 80,000 clones listed, 75% to 90% were seen once. Material: peripheral blood, obtained 28 days after the second AZD1222 dose. These receptors were taken from an adult who received the AZD1222 COVID-19 vaccine.

This sequence joins TRBV6-4 and TRBJ2-1; D remains unclear. V lost 4 bases and J 4 bases, leaving 17 bases between the germline ends. The CDR3 runs to 16 residues. CDR1 and CDR2 from the germline V gene are MRHNA and SNTAGT. This chain's CDR3 is CASSGQLSGVYNEQFF. The CDR3 region has the DNA TGTGCCAGCAGTGGCCAATTATCTGGGGTATACAATGAGCAGTTCTTC.

The genes are TRBV7-2 and TRBJ2-3; 8 nucleotides agree with TRBD1. V was pared by 10 bases and J by 0 bases, with 12 bases of the junction left unmatched. The V gene's germline CDR1 is SGHTA and CDR2 FQGNSA. The CDR3 contains 16 residues. In nucleotides, the CDR3 is TGTGCCACGAGACAGGGGTCTTCCCTAAGCACAGATACGCAGTATTTT. It encodes CATRQGSSLSTDTQYF.

This chain uses TRBV6-1 with TRBJ1-1, with a tentative D call TRBD1 (5 bases). This CDR3 spans 14 amino acids. Germline values: CDR1 MNHNS, CDR2 SASEGT. With 3 bases removed from V and 2 bases from J, the gap between germline ends came to 10 bases. The CDR3 DNA follows: TGTGCCAGCAGTGAGCGGGGGTTAAACACTGAAGCTTTCTTT. Protein: CASSERGLNTEAFF.

The V and J genes are TRBV7-2 and TRBJ2-1; TRBD2 aligns across 12 bases. CDR3 length equals 18 residues. CDR1 is SGHTA and CDR2 is FQGNSA in the germline V gene. Unmatched junction bases numbered 4, after V lost 1 base and J lost 0 bases. Written as DNA, the CDR3 is TGTGCCAGCAGCTTAGAGCTAGCGGGGGGGCGCTCCTACAATGAGCAGTTCTTC. Its protein is CASSLELAGGRSYNEQFF.

This clone was counted a single time. V and J are TRBV6-5 and TRBJ2-7; perhaps TRBD1 as D (6 bases). The CDR3 length is 14 residues. The V and J ends lost 6 bases and 6 bases respectively, with 18 bases between them. Per the germline V gene, CDR1 is MNHEY and CDR2 is SVGAGI. The CDR3 bases are TGTGCCAGCAGCCAACACTCACAGGGAGCCGAGCAGTACTTC. This gives the protein CASSQHSQGAEQYF.

This clone was picked up one time. This chain connects TRBV11-2 to TRBJ2-7, with TRBD2 matching over 15 bases. CDR1 and CDR2 (germline): SGHAT, FQNNGV. This CDR3 has 17 amino acids. The V gene end was trimmed by 4 bases and the J gene end by 1 base; junction bases not matched to a gene: 5. The CDR3 bases are TGTGCCAGCAGCTCCCGGACTAGCGGGGGGGCATCCTACGAGCAGTACTTC. Residues: CASSSRTSGGASYEQYF.

V is TRBV11-3 and J is TRBJ2-7; possible D gene TRBD2, 6 bases. The V gene's germline CDR1 is SGHNT and CDR2 YENEEA. This CDR3 has 13 residues. Trimming cost V 3 bases and J 3 bases, with 9 bases left between them. DNA for the CDR3: TGTGCCAGCAGCTTCGGGAGTGACTACGAGCAGTACTTC. Its protein is CASSFGSDYEQYF.